One and the same sample provided the 11 T cell receptor beta chains below, sequenced in a study of tumor-infiltrating lymphocytes in primary liver carcinoma (dated by TCRdb to between 2016 and 2019). Blood RNA was extracted from unsorted whole blood with TRIzol reagent; germline DNA came from the DNeasy Blood & Tissue kit. The instrument was an Illumina HiSeq 2500. A constant-region primer and ProtoScript II reverse transcriptase were used to reverse-transcribe TCRbeta-specific cDNA from around 530 ng total RNA. Three nested multiplex PCR rounds, following a slightly modified ARM-PCR procedure, were used to build the TCRbeta libraries. Multiplex TRBV1-TRBV30 forward primers and a Cbeta reverse primer were used in the first two PCR rounds, each of which was run for 9 to 11 cycles. TCRdb's own reprocessing of the public reads used fastp at Q25 and MiXCR and kept productive beta chains. For every CDR3 protein sequence, its rows merge into one entry that carries the most common genes and DNA. This sample holds fewer than 350,000 distinct CDR3 sequences; approximately 65% were observed only once. The ten largest account for under 8.5% of the sample.

Material for sequencing was peripheral blood. All receptors come from a middle-aged man with primary liver carcinoma and hepatitis B virus infection.

This clonotype was seen once. V gene TRBV28 combines with J gene TRBJ2-7, with TRBD2 identical over 11 bases. The CDR3 is 15 amino acids. The germline V gene has CDR1 MDHEN and CDR2 SYDVKM. Trimming at V came to 5 bases and at J to 5 bases, leaving 8 bases not matched to a gene. The DNA for the CDR3 is TGTGCCAGCAGTACACCTAGCGGGAGGTTGAACGAGCAGTACTTC. This sequence encodes CASSTPSGRLNEQYF.

Comment on this clonotype: At one end, the junction sequence differs from germline, possibly due to a read error. This chain joins TRBV12-3 or TRBV12-4 and TRBJ2-1; tentative D call: TRBD2 (6 bases). This CDR3 contains 14 residues. CDR3 region: CASSSFQDYNEKLF. DNA of the CDR3: TGTGCCAGCAGTTCGTTCCAGGACTACAATGAGAAGCTCTTC.

This clonotype was detected once. This clone may be a read error of a much larger clone one base away. The chain has TRBV5-5 and TRBJ1-1; D remains unclear. The V end was cut by 4 bases, the J end by 0 bases, with 19 bases between. The germline gives CDR1 SGHKS, CDR2 YYEKEE (reference sequence). The CDR3 has 17 amino acids. Written as DNA, the CDR3 is TGTGCCAGCAGCCCAGGAGCATTCCGGGTCCTGAACACTGAAGCTTTCTTT. Translated: CASSPGAFRVLNTEAFF.

This clonotype was observed a few times. This rearrangement joins TRBV7-9 to TRBJ1-2; tentatively, D is TRBD1 (6 bases). From germline, CDR1 is SEHNR and CDR2 FQNEAQ (reference sequence). The CDR3 contains 14 residues. The V and J ends lost 4 bases and 8 bases respectively, with 17 bases between them. The CDR3 is CASSYTGTPGGYTF. The CDR3 region has the DNA TGTGCCAGCAGCTATACAGGGACTCCCGGGGGCTACACCTTC. The full variable domain, its missing parts supplied by reference TRBV7-9 and TRBJ1-2, is DTGVSQNPRHKITKRGQNVTFRCDPISEHNRLYWYRQTLGQGPEFLTYFQNEAQLEKSRLLSDRFSAERPKGSFSTLEIQRTEQGDSAMYLCASSYTGTPGGYTFGSGTRLTVV.

The J gene is TRBJ2-4, the V gene TRBV28; the match to TRBD1 covers 8 bases. V was clipped by 3 bases and J by 5 bases; unmatched bases: 15. This CDR3 spans 18 amino acids. Germline values: CDR1 MDHEN, CDR2 SYDVKM. CDR3 residues: CASSFFGSQGEFENIQYF. DNA for the CDR3: TGTGCCAGCAGTTTTTTTGGATCACAGGGGGAATTTGAAAACATTCAGTACTTC.

With respect to this clonotype: The CDR3 carries no conserved terminal phenylalanine or tryptophan, so it likely arises from a read error. The rearrangement links TRBV6-2 or TRBV6-3 to TRBJ2-2; no reliable D call. Germline-derived CDR1 and CDR2 are MNHEY and SVGEGT. Trimming shortened V by 0 bases and J by 2 bases, and 1 base separated the two germline ends. CDR3 length equals 13 residues. CDR3 coding DNA: TGTGCCAGCAGTTACTCCAACACCGGGGAGCTGTTTCTT. This translates into CASSYSNTGELFL.

V and J are TRBV5-1 and TRBJ2-7; no reliable D call. Germline CDR1 reads SGHRS; CDR2 reads YFSETQ. Trimming took 0 bases from V and 0 from J, leaving 10 bases between them. This CDR3 spans 15 amino acids. CDR3 loop: CASSLVGAASYEQYF. In DNA, the CDR3 is TGCGCCAGCAGCTTGGTCGGCGCAGCCTCCTACGAGCAGTACTTC.

Notes on this clonotype: The junction differs from germline at one of its ends, possibly a read error. This chain uses TRBV6-5 with TRBJ1-5; maybe TRBD1 (5 bases). Germline CDR1 MNHEY, CDR2 SVGAGI. The CDR3 loop spans 14 amino acids. Here the CDR3 DNA reads TGTGCCAGCAGCTCGGGACTGGGGGTTCAGCCCCAGCATTTC. This encodes CASSSGLGVQPQHF.

This clonotype showed up just a few times. This chain links TRBV5-4 with TRBJ2-5; 9 bases line up with TRBD2. V was clipped by 0 bases and J by 5 bases; unmatched bases: 11. The CDR3 has 17 residues. Germline V gene lookup returns CDR1 SGHNT and CDR2 YYREEE (reference sequence). The chain's CDR3 is CASSLVGGRARWETQYF. Written as DNA, the CDR3 is TGTGCCAGCAGCTTGGTTGGCGGGAGGGCCCGGTGGGAGACCCAGTACTTC.

Comment on this clonotype: This may come from a read error, since a much larger clone is one base off. The J gene is TRBJ1-1, the V gene TRBV5-1; D gene ambiguous. CDR3 size: 15 residues. The germline V gene has CDR1 SGHRS and CDR2 YFSETQ. CDR3 nucleotides: TGCACCAGCAGCGCCCGCGGACGGACGAACACTGAAGCTTTCTTT. Its translation: CTSSARGRTNTEAFF.

This clonotype came up many times. The V gene is TRBV5-6, the J gene TRBJ2-2; unclear D gene. There are 15 residues in the CDR3. Germline V gene data show CDR1 as SGHDT and CDR2 as YYEEEE. V lost 2 bases, J lost 6 bases, and 14 bases lay in between. This CDR3 is CASSFQGWESGELFF. The CDR3 DNA follows: TGTGCCAGCAGCTTTCAAGGTTGGGAATCCGGGGAGCTGTTTTTT.